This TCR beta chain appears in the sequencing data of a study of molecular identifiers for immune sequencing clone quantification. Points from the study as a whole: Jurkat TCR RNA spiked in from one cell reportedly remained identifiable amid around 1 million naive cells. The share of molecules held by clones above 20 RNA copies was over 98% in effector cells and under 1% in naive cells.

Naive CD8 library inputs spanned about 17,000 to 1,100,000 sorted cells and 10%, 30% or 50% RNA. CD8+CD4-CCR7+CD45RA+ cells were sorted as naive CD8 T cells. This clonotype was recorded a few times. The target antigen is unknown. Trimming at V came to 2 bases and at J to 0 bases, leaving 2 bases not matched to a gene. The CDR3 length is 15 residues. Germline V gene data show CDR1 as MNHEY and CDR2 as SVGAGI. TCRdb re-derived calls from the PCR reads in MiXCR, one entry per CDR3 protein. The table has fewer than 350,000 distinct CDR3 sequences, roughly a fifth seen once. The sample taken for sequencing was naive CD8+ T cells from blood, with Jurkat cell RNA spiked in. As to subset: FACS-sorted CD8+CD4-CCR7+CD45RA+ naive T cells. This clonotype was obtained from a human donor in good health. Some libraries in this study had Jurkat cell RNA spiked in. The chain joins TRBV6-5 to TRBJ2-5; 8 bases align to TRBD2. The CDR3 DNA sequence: TGTGCCAGCAGTTACGGCGGGGGGTACCAAGAGACCCAGTACTTC. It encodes CASSYGGGYQETQYF.